The present entry profiles one T cell receptor (beta chain) with its context. The data belong to a study of blood T cell repertoires in COVID-19. Study context: The United States, Italy and Spain were the sources of the acute and convalescent COVID-19 samples. Nucleic acid was either cDNA or gDNA, and it came from T cells, B-cell-depleted T cells, or PBMCs.

Per the study methods: Amplification from reference gene primers served as the basis for estimated nucleated cell counts. Libraries were prepared by immunoSEQ multiplex PCR; TCRdb keeps only in-frame clonotypes and omits some of them. D and trimming were read from the DNA, whereas the V and J calls and clone size are those reported in that table. This table holds 130,000 or so clones, roughly 80% found once. Trimming left V 8 bases short and J 0 bases short, with 14 bases between. CDR1 and CDR2 from the germline V gene are SNHLY and FYNNEI. This CDR3 is 15 amino acids long. The sequenced sample consisted of peripheral blood. The TCR sequence derives from a woman aged 80 or over with acute or convalescent COVID-19. The genes are TRBV2 and TRBJ2-1; D remains ambiguous. The CDR3 nucleotides read TGTGCCAGCTTCGTTGACTTCAGCTCCTACAATGAGCAGTTCTTC. Protein: CASFVDFSSYNEQFF.